This passage covers 21 T cell receptor beta chains from one sample sequenced in a study of spatial heterogeneity in lung cancer. TCRdb recomputed calls from the 5' RACE reads with MiXCR, one row per CDR3 protein. This table has roughly 4,000 distinct CDR3 sequences, around 17% appearing once. Time point in this sample: sample taken at primary tumor resection. Extraction of whole RNA from tumor, nontumor lung or frozen PBMC preceded unsorted sequencing. The material sequenced was PBMCs, taken at surgery. These receptors came from a male donor with early-stage non-small cell lung cancer.

In this sample, this clonotype is medium-sized. The V call is TRBV12-3 or TRBV12-4, the J call TRBJ2-2; D not resolved. The CDR3 sequence is 14 residues long. V was trimmed by 5 bases and J by 0 bases, leaving 7 bases between them. The CDR3 loop reads CASSPLSNTGELFF. The CDR3 nucleotides read TGTGCCAGCAGTCCATTATCGAACACCGGGGAGCTGTTTTTT.

The V gene is TRBV27, the J gene TRBJ2-7; possible D gene TRBD1, 6 bases. The CDR3 has 15 residues. The germline V gene encodes CDR1 MNHEY and CDR2 SMNVEV (reference sequence). Trimming removed 5 bases from V and 3 bases from J, with 17 bases in between. CDR3 region: CASSRTAKVNYEQYF. The CDR3 DNA is TGTGCCAGCAGTCGGACAGCCAAAGTGAACTACGAGCAGTACTTC.

This clonotype was found a few times. This chain connects TRBV3-1 to TRBJ1-2; D gene uncertain. Germline-derived CDR1 and CDR2 are LGHDT and YNNKEL (reference sequence). The CDR3 is made up of 14 amino acids. Deletions cut 0 bases from V and 8 bases from J, with 13 bases between. CDR3 sequence reads: CASSQDGGVGGYTF. DNA of the CDR3: TGTGCCAGCAGCCAAGATGGCGGGGTTGGCGGCTACACCTTC.

This clonotype was counted ten times or more. This sequence joins TRBV20-1 and TRBJ1-4; TRBD1 might be the D (6 bases). CDR1 DFQATT and CDR2 SNEGSKA come from the germline V gene (reference sequence). Trimming removed 0 bases at V and 8 bases at J, with 10 bases between. CDR3 size: 13 residues. The CDR3 protein is CSAREGAVEKLFF. DNA for the CDR3: TGCAGTGCTAGAGAGGGGGCAGTCGAAAAACTGTTTTTT.

The J gene is TRBJ2-3, the V gene TRBV20-1, with D hard to call. Germline CDR1 and CDR2: DFQATT and SNEGSKA (reference sequence). Trimming shortened V by 5 bases and J by 1 base, and 10 bases separated the two germline ends. CDR3 length: 13 amino acids. CDR3 sequence reads: CSAELTGTDTQYF. DNA for the CDR3: TGCAGTGCTGAGCTCACTGGCACAGATACGCAGTATTTT.

This chain connects TRBV28 to TRBJ2-4; the match to TRBD1 covers 7 bases. The CDR3 spans 14 residues. Trimming cost V 10 bases and J 2 bases; bases outside gene matches: 8. Germline lookup yields CDR1 MDHEN and CDR2 SYDVKM. CDR3 in amino acids: CATHLTGSKNIQYF. For the CDR3, the DNA is TGTGCCACCCACCTGACAGGGTCCAAAAACATTCAGTACTTC.

By sample share, this clonotype is medium-sized. V and J are TRBV20-1 and TRBJ2-3; 8 bases map to TRBD2. V shed 4 bases and J 2 bases; nucleotides not matched to a gene: 5. The CDR3 loop spans 14 amino acids. Germline CDR1 DFQATT, CDR2 SNEGSKA (reference sequence). CDR3 DNA sequence: TGCAGTGCTATGAGCGGGAGTGTCACAGATACGCAGTATTTT. Protein: CSAMSGSVTDTQYF.

The chain's CDR3 is CSANAPGTGPYEQYF. DNA of the CDR3: TGCAGTGCTAATGCCCCTGGGACAGGTCCCTACGAGCAGTACTTC. The chain couples TRBV20-1 to TRBJ2-7; TRBD1 agrees at 8 bases. There are 15 residues in the CDR3. Germline-derived CDR1 and CDR2 are DFQATT and SNEGSKA (reference sequence). Germline trimming cut 4 bases from V and 2 bases from J; bases unmatched to any gene: 10.

The V and J genes are TRBV19 and TRBJ2-1; maybe TRBD1 (7 bases). Trimming cost V 4 bases and J 6 bases, with 19 bases left between them. This CDR3 has 16 residues. Germline-derived CDR1 and CDR2 are LNHDA and SQIVND (reference sequence). The CDR3 region is CASSTTGDSGGNEQFF. The DNA for the CDR3 is TGTGCCAGTAGTACCACGGGGGACAGTGGGGGCAATGAGCAGTTCTTC.

The chain joins TRBV6-6 to TRBJ1-2; TRBD1 agrees at 8 bases. The germline CDR1 and CDR2 sequences are MNHNY and SVGAGI (reference sequence). V shed 2 bases and J 8 bases; nucleotides not matched to a gene: 7. The CDR3 has 14 amino acids. The CDR3 sequence: CASSYTTGEGGYTF. Written as DNA, the CDR3 is TGTGCCAGCAGTTACACGACAGGGGAAGGAGGCTACACCTTC.

Concerning this clonotype: This may stem from a read error, because a much larger clone lies one nucleotide away. A read error is likely, as this CDR3 ends without the conserved phenylalanine or tryptophan. The chain combines TRBV3-1 with TRBJ1-1; no definite D call. The CDR3 totals 14 residues. Trimming removed 4 bases from V and 0 bases from J, with 9 bases in between. From germline, CDR1 is LGHDT and CDR2 YNNKEL (reference sequence). The CDR3 spells CASSPTGLNTEAFS. The CDR3 nucleotides are TGTGCCAGCAGCCCCACCGGACTGAACACTGAAGCTTTCTCT.

This clonotype has more than one count but fewer than ten. This chain connects TRBV7-9 to TRBJ2-2; D is possibly TRBD1 (6 bases). Trimming took off 5 bases at V and 1 base at J, with 14 bases between the two ends. Germline V gene sequence: CDR1 SEHNR, CDR2 FQNEAQ (reference sequence). The CDR3 totals 16 residues. The CDR3 DNA reads as TGTGCCAGCAGCAGCCCCAGGGGCAGGAACACCGGGGAGCTGTTTTTT. Translated: CASSSPRGRNTGELFF.

The genes are TRBV23-1 and TRBJ1-4; D gene uncertain. TRBV23-1 falls under the ORF class, with uncertain function. The CDR3 contains 16 residues. Trimming cost V 3 bases and J 0 bases, with 11 bases left between them. CDR3: CASSHRTVTTNEKLFF. CDR3 nucleotides: TGCGCCAGCAGTCACCGGACTGTTACAACTAATGAAAAACTGTTTTTT.

This clonotype was observed at least ten times. The V and J genes are TRBV7-8 and TRBJ2-2; 7 bases are a match to TRBD2. J was trimmed by 7 bases and V by 4 bases; bases with no gene match: 12. This CDR3 region has 16 residues. Germline CDR1 SGHVS, CDR2 FQNEAQ. CDR3 sequence (DNA): TGTGCCAGCAGCTCGTCGGGTGGCAGGGAGGGCGGGGAGCTGTTTTTT. Protein: CASSSSGGREGGELFF. The complete variable domain, with remaining parts taken from reference TRBV7-8 and TRBJ2-2, reads GAGVSQSPRYKVAKRGQDVALRCDPISGHVSLFWYQQALGQGPEFLTYFQNEAQLDKSGLPSDRFFAERPEGSVSTLKIQRTQQEDSAVYLCASSSSGGREGGELFFGEGSRLTVL.

This clonotype was recorded many times. The chain uses TRBV29-1 and TRBJ2-1, with D unresolved. V was pared by 4 bases and J by 0 bases, with 7 bases between. Germline V CDR1 and CDR2: SQVTM, ANQGSEA. The CDR3 length is 13 residues. The CDR3 here is CSVAWSSYNEQFF. The CDR3 DNA reads as TGCAGCGTTGCATGGAGCTCCTACAATGAGCAGTTCTTC.

V gene TRBV5-4 combines with J gene TRBJ1-1; perhaps TRBD1 as D (5 bases). Germline V gene data show CDR1 as SGHNT and CDR2 as YYREEE (reference sequence). The CDR3 contains 14 residues. Trimming took 0 bases from V and 3 from J, leaving 9 bases between them. Here the CDR3 DNA reads TGTGCCAGCAGCTTGGCGGGGGGTCACACTGAAGCTTTCTTT. The encoded protein is CASSLAGGHTEAFF.

Judged by abundance, this clonotype is medium-sized. The chain couples TRBV10-2 to TRBJ2-2; D call uncertain. This CDR3 region has 12 residues. V lost 6 bases to trimming and J lost 6 bases, with 8 bases between them. CDR1 and CDR2 (germline): WSHSY, SAAADI. CDR3 residues: CASSDIAGELFF. CDR3 DNA: TGCGCCAGCAGCGACATAGCCGGGGAGCTGTTTTTT.

This clonotype has just a few counts. The chain has TRBV7-2 and TRBJ2-3; D remains ambiguous. Trimming removed 2 bases at V and 5 bases at J, with 11 bases between. CDR1 SGHTA and CDR2 FQGNSA come from the germline V gene. This CDR3 has 14 residues. The CDR3 loop reads CASSLTSVKDTQYF. CDR3 in DNA: TGTGCCAGCAGCTTAACCTCAGTAAAAGATACGCAGTATTTT.

J is TRBJ1-1 and V is TRBV2; 8 bases line up with TRBD1. The CDR3 totals 13 residues. Germline V gives CDR1 SNHLY, CDR2 FYNNEI. V shed 5 bases, J shed 3 bases, and the junction held 2 bases outside the gene matches. CDR3: CASSLQGDTEAFF. In nucleotides, the CDR3 is TGTGCCAGCAGTTTACAGGGGGACACTGAAGCTTTCTTT. The full variable domain, in which reference TRBV2 and TRBJ1-1 provide the parts outside the CDR3, is EPEVTQTPSHQVTQMGQEVILRCVPISNHLYFYWYRQILGQKVEFLVSFYNNEISEKSEIFDDQFSVERPDGSNFTLKIRSTKLEDSAMYFCASSLQGDTEAFFGQGTRLTVV.

This clonotype showed up many times. The chain joins TRBV7-6 to TRBJ1-4; TRBD1 matches at 9 bases. The CDR3 consists of 13 residues. The trim removed 4 bases at V and 11 bases at J, leaving 5 bases unmatched. The germline V gene encodes CDR1 SGHVS and CDR2 FNYEAQ. CDR3 sequence (DNA): TGTGCCAGCAGCTATAGACAGGGGGATAAACTGTTTTTT. Its protein is CASSYRQGDKLFF.

This clonotype was counted many times. This chain uses TRBV6-5 with TRBJ2-1; D is ambiguous. The germline V gene has CDR1 MNHEY and CDR2 SVGAGI. The ends were cut back, 1 base at V and 7 bases at J, with 8 bases in the middle. The CDR3 has 13 residues. In DNA form, the CDR3 reads TGTGCCAGCAGTTACTTTCCCAGAAATGAGCAGTTCTTC. As protein: CASSYFPRNEQFF.